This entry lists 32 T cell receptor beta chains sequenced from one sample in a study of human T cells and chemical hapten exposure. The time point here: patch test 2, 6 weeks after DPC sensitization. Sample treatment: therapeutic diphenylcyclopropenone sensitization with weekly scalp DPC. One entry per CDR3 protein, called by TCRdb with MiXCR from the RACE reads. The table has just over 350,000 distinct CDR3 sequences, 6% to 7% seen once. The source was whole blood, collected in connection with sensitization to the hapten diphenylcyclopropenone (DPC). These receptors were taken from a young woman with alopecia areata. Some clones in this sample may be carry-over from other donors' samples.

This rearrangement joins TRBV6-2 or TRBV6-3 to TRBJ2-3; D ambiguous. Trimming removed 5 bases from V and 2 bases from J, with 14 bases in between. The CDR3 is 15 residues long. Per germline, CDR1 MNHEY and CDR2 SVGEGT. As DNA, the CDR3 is TGTGCCAGCAGTCCCATGCCTGGTGACACAGATACGCAGTATTTT. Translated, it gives CASSPMPGDTDTQYF.

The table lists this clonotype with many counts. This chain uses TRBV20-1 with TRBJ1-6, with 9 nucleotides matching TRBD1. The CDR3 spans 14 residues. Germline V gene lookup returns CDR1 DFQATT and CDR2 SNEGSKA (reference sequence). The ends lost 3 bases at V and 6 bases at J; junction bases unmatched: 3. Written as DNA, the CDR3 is TGCAGTGCTAGTCAGGACAGGGGTAATTCACCCCTCCACTTT. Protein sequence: CSASQDRGNSPLHF.

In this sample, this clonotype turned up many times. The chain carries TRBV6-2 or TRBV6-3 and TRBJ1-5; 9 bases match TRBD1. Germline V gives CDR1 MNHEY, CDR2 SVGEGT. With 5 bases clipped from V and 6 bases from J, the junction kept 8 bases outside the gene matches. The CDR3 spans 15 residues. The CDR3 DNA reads TGTGCCAGCAGTCAACGACAGGGGGTGGCTCAGCCCCAGCATTTT. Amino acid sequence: CASSQRQGVAQPQHF.

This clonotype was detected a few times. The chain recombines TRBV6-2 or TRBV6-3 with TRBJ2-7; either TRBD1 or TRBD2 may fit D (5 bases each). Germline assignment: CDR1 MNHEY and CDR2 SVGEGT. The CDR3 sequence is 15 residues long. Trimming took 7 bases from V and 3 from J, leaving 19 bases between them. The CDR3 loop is CASISTSGTLYEQYF. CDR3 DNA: TGTGCCAGCATCTCCACCTCCGGGACGCTCTACGAGCAGTACTTC.

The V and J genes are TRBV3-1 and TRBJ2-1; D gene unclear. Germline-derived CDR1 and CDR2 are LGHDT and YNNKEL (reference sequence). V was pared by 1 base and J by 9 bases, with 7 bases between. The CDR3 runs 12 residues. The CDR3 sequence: CASSQVVGEQFF. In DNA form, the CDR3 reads TGTGCCAGCAGCCAAGTTGTGGGTGAGCAGTTCTTC.

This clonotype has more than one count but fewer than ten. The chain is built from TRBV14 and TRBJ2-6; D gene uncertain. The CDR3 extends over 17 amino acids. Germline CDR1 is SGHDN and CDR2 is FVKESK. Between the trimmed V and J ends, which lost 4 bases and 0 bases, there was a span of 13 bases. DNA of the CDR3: TGTGCCAGCAGCCGGACCCGAGGAGACTCTGGGGCCAACGTCCTGACTTTC. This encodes CASSRTRGDSGANVLTF.

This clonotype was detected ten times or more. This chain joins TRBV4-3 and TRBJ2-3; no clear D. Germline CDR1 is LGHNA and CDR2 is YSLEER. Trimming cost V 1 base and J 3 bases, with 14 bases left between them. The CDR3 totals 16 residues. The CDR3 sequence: CASSQGADLWTDTQYF. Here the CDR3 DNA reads TGCGCCAGCAGCCAAGGGGCGGATCTGTGGACAGATACGCAGTATTTT.

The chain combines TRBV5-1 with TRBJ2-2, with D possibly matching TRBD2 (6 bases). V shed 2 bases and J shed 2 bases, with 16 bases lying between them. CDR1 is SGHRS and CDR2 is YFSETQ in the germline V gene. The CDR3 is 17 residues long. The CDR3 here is CASSLRRGTANTGELFF. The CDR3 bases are TGCGCCAGCAGCTTACGCCGGGGGACTGCTAACACCGGGGAGCTGTTTTTT.

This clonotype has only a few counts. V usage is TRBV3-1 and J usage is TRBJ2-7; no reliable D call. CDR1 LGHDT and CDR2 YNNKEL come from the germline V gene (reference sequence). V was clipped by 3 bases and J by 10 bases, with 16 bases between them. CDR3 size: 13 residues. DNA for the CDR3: TGTGCCAGCAGCCAGTTCGAAATAAGTTTCCAGTACTTC. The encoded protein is CASSQFEISFQYF.

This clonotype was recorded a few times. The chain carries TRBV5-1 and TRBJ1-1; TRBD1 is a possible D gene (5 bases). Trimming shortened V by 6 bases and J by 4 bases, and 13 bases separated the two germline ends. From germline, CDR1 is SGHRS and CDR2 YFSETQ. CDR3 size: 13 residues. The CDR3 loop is CASTQNQGTEAFF. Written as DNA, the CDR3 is TGCGCCAGCACCCAAAATCAGGGCACTGAAGCTTTCTTT.

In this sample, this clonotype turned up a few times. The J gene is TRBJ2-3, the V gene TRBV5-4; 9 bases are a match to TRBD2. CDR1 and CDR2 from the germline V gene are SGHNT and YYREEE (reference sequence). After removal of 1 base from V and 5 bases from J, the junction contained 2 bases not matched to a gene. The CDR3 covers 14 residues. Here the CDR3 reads CASSLLSGGDTQYF. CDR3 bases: TGTGCCAGCAGCTTGCTTAGCGGGGGAGATACGCAGTATTTT.

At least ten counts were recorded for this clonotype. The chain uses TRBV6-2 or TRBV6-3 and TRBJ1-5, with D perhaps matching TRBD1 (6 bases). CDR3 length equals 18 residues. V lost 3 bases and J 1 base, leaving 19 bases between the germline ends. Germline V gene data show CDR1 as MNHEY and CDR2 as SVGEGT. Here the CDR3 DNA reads TGTGCCAGCAGTTATGCACAGGGAGATCCCGGGAGCAATCAGCCCCAGCATTTT. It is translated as CASSYAQGDPGSNQPQHF.

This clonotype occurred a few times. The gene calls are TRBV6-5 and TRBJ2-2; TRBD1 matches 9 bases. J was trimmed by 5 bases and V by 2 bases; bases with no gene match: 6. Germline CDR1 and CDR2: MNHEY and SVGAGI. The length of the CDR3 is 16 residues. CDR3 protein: CASSYQRQGGTGELFF. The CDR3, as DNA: TGTGCCAGCAGTTACCAAAGACAGGGGGGAACCGGGGAGCTGTTTTTT.

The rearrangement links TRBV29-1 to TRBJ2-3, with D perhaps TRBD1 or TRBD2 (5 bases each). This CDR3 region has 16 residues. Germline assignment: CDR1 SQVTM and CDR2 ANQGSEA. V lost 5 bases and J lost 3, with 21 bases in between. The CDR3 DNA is TGCAGCGTTCTCCCAACCGAGGGGAGTCGGACAGATACGCAGTATTTT. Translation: CSVLPTEGSRTDTQYF.

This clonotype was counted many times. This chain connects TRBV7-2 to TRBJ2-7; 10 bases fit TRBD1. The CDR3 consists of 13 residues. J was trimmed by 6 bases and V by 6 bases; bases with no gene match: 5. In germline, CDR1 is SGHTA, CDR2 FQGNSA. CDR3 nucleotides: TGTGCCAGCAGTCGACAGGGGGCTGGCGAGCAGTACTTC. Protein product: CASSRQGAGEQYF.

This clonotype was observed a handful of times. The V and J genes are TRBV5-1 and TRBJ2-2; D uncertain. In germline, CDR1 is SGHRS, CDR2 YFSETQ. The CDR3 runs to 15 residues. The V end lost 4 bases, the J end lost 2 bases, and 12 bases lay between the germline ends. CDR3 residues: CASSPALSNTGELFF. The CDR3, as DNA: TGCGCCAGCAGCCCGGCACTATCTAACACCGGGGAGCTGTTTTTT.

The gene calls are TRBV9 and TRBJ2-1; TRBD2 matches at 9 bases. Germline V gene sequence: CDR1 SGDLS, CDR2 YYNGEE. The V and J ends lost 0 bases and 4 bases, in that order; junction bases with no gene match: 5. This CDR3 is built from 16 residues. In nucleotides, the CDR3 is TGTGCCAGCAGCGTAGTGGGGACTAGCTATTACAATGAGCAGTTCTTC. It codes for CASSVVGTSYYNEQFF.

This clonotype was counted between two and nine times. CDR3 coding DNA: TGTGCTAGTGGAGGGACAGTCACAGATACGCAGTATTTT. Its translation is CASGGTVTDTQYF. The chain has TRBV12-5 and TRBJ2-3; 7 nucleotides line up with TRBD1. The V segment lost 6 bases and the J segment 2 bases; nucleotides outside the gene matches: 2. Germline assignment: CDR1 LGHNT and CDR2 FRNRAP. The CDR3 is 13 residues long. Supplemented by reference TRBV12-5 and TRBJ2-3, the full variable domain reads DARVTQTPRHKVTEMGQEVTMRCQPILGHNTVFWYRQTMMQGLELLAYFRNRAPLDDSGMPKDRFSAEMPDATLATLKIQPSEPRDSAVYFCASGGTVTDTQYFGPGTRLTVL.

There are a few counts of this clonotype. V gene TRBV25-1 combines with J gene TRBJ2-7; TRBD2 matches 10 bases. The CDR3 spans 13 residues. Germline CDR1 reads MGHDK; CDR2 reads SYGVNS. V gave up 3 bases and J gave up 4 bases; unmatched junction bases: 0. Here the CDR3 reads CASSETSGYEQYF. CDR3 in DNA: TGTGCCAGCAGTGAGACTAGCGGGTACGAGCAGTACTTC.

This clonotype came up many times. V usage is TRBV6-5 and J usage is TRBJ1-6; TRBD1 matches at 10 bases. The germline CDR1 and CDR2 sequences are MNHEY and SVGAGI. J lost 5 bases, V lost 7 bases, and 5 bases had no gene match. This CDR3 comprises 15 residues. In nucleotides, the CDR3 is TGTGCCAGCAATCGACAGGGGGCCCATAATTCACCCCTCCACTTT. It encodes CASNRQGAHNSPLHF.

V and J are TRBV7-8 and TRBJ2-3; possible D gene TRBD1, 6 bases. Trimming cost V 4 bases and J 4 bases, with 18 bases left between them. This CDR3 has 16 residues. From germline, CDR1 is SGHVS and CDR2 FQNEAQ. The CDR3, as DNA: TGTGCCAGCAGCTCCCGGGCCCTTGAGGGGGCAGATACGCAGTATTTT. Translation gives CASSSRALEGADTQYF.

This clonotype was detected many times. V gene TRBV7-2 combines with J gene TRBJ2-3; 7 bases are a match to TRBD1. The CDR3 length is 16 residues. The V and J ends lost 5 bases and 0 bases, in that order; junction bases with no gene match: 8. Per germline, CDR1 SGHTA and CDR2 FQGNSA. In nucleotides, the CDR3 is TGTGCCAGCAGCCCTCGACAGGGCCTTAGCACAGATACGCAGTATTTT. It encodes CASSPRQGLSTDTQYF.

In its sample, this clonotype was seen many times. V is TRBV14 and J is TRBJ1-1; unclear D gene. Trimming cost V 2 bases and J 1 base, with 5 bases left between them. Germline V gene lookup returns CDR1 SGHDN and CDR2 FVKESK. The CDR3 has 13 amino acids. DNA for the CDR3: TGTGCCAGCAGCCAATCGGGGAACACTGAAGCTTTCTTT. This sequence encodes CASSQSGNTEAFF.

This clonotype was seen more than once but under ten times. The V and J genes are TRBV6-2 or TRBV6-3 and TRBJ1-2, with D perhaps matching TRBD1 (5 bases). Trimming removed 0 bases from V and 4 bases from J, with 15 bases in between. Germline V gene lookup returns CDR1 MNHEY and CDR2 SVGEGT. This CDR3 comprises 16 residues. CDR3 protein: CASSYSSPDSLYGYTF. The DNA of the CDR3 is TGTGCCAGCAGTTACTCGTCTCCCGACAGCCTCTATGGCTACACCTTC.

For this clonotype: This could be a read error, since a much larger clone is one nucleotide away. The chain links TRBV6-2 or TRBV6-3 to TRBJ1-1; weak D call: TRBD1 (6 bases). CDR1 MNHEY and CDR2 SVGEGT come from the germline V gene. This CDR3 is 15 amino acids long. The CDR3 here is CTSSSLGARDTEAFF. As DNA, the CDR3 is TGTACCAGCAGTTCGTTGGGGGCGCGGGACACTGAAGCTTTCTTT.

The CDR3 region has the DNA TGTGCCAGCAGTGCTGGACAGGGGATGACCGGGGAGCTGTTTTTT. Translated: CASSAGQGMTGELFF. The chain has TRBV11-1 and TRBJ2-2; 9 bases fit TRBD1. CDR1 and CDR2 (germline): SGHAT, FQDESV (reference sequence). V lost 6 bases and J lost 5; bases outside the gene matches: 7. The CDR3 is 15 amino acids.

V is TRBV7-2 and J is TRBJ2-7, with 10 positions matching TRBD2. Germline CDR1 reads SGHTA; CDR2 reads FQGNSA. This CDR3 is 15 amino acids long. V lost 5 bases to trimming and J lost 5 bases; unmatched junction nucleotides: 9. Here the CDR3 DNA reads TGTGCCAGCAGCACATCCGGACTAGCGGAAGACGAGCAGTACTTC. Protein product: CASSTSGLAEDEQYF.

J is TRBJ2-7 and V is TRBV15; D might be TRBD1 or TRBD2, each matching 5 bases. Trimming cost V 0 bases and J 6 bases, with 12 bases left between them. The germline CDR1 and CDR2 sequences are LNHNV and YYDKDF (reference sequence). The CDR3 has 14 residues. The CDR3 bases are TGTGCCACCAGCAGAGATTTTGGGGGTAGCGAGCAGTACTTC. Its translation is CATSRDFGGSEQYF.

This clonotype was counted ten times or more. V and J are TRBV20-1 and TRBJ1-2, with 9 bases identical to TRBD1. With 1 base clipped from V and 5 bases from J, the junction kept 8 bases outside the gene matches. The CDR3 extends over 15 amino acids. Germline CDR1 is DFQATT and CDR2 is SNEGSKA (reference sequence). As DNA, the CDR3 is TGCAGTGCTAGAGGGGGGACAGGGATGGAGTATGGCTACACCTTC. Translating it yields CSARGGTGMEYGYTF.

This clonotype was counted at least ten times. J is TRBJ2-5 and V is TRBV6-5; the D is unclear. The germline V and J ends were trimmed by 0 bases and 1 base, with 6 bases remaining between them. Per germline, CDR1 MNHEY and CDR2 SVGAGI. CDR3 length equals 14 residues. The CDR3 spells CASSYSPAQETQYF. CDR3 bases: TGTGCCAGCAGTTACTCCCCGGCCCAAGAGACCCAGTACTTC.

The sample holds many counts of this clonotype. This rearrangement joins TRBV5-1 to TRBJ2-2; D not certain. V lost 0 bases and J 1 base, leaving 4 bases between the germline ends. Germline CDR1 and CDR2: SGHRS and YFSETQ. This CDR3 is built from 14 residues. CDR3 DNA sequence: TGCGCCAGCAGCTTGGTCGTGAACACCGGGGAGCTGTTTTTT. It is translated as CASSLVVNTGELFF.

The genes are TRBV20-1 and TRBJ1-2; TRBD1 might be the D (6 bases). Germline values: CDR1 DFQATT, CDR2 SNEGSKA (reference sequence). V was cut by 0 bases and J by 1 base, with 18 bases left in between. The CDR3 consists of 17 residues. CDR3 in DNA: TGCAGTGCTAGAGATTCTAGCTTAAGGACAGTTAACTATGGCTACACCTTC. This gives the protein CSARDSSLRTVNYGYTF.